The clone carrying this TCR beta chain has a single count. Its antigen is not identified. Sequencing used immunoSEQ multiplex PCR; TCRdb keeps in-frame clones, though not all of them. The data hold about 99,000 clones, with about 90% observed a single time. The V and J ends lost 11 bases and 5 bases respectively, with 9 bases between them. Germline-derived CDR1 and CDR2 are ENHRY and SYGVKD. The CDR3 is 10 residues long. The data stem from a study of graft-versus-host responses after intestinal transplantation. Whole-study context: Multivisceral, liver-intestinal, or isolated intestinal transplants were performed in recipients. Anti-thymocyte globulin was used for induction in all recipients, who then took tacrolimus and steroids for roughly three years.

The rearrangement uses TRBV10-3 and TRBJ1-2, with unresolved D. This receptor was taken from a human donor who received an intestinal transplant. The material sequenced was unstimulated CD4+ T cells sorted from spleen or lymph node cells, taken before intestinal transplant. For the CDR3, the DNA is TGTGCCCCCCAGGATTATGGCTACACCTTC. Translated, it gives CAPQDYGYTF.